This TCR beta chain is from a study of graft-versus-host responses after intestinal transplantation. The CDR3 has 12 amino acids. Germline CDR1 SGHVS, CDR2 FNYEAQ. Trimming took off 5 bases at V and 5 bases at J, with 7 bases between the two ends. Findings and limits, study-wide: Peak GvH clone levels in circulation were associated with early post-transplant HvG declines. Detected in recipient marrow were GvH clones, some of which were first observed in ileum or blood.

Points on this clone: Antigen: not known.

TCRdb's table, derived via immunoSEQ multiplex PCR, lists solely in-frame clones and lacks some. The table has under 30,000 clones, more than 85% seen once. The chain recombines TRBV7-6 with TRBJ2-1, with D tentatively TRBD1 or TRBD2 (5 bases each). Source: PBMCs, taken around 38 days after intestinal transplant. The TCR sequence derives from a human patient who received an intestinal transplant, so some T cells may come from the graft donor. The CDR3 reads CASSRGHNEQFF. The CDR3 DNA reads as TGTGCCAGCAGCCGGGGCCACAATGAGCAGTTCTTC. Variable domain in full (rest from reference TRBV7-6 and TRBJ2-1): GAGVSQSPRYKVTKRGQDVALRCDPISGHVSLYWYRQALGQGPEFLTYFNYEAQQDKSGLPNDRFSAERPEGSISTLTIQRTEQRDSAMYRCASSRGHNEQFFGPGTRLTVL.